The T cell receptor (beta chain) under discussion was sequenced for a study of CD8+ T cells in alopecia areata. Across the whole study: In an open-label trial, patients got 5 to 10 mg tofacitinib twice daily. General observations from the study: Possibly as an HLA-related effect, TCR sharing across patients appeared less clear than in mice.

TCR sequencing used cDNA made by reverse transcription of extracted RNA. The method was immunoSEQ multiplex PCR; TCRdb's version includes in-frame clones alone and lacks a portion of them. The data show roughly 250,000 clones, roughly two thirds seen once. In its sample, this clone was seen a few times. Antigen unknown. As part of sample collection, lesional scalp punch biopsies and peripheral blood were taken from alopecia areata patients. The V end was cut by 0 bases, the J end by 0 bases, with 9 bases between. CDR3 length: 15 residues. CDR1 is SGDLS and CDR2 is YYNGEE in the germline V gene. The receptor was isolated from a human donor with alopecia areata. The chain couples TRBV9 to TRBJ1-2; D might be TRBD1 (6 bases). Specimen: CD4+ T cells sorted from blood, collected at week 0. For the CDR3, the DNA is TGTGCCAGCAGCGTAGTGGGGGCCACTAACTATGGCTACACCTTC. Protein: CASSVVGATNYGYTF.